Each of the 25 T cell receptor beta chains below was sequenced from the same sample in a study of T-cell memory formation after mild COVID-19 (dated by TCRdb to the early 2020s). The library was obtained by 5' RACE. The instrument given in TCRdb is Illumina NovaSeq 6000. The public sequencing data were trimmed at Q25 with fastp and processed into clonotypes with MiXCR by TCRdb, which kept only in-frame beta chains. Rows merge per CDR3 protein into single entries with the most common DNA and genes. Across this sample there are about 140,000 distinct CDR3 sequences, with about 14% seen only once. The leading ten clones occupy about 14% of the sample. Sequenced: PBMCs or a T cell subset sorted from them (not recorded which). Source of these receptors: an adult woman who had mild COVID-19 (a few samples of this study predate the infection). The sample titles of this study are shuffled in the database, so cell type and time point are left out; the donor was told from shared clones.

This chain uses TRBV7-8 with TRBJ1-5; D unclear. V dropped 3 bases and J dropped 0 bases, with 3 bases sitting between them. Looked up from germline, CDR1 is SGHVS and CDR2 is FQNEAQ. This CDR3 is built from 13 residues. The CDR3: CASSFNSNQPQHF. CDR3 coding DNA: TGTGCCAGCAGCTTCAATAGCAATCAGCCCCAGCATTTT. Supplemented by reference TRBV7-8 and TRBJ1-5, the full variable domain reads GAGVSQSPRYKVAKRGQDVALRCDPISGHVSLFWYQQALGQGPEFLTYFQNEAQLDKSGLPSDRFFAERPEGSVSTLKIQRTQQEDSAVYLCASSFNSNQPQHFGDGTRLSIL.

This chain links TRBV6-2 or TRBV6-3 with TRBJ2-3; 12 positions match TRBD2. Unmatched junction bases numbered 20, after V lost 2 bases and J lost 2 bases. Germline V gene sequence: CDR1 MNHEY, CDR2 SVGEGT. The CDR3 is made up of 22 amino acids. The CDR3 DNA reads TGTGCCAGCAGTTACCGCTCCTCCTTAGTAACTAGCGGGAGGTCCCACACAGATACGCAGTATTTT. Its protein product is CASSYRSSLVTSGRSHTDTQYF.

V usage is TRBV12-3 or TRBV12-4 and J usage is TRBJ2-4; a possible D gene is TRBD1 (6 bases). This CDR3 is 14 amino acids long. V lost 6 bases and J 0 bases, leaving 9 bases between the germline ends. The CDR3 DNA reads as TGTGCCAGCAGGATCAGGGGAGCCAAAAACATTCAGTACTTC. This gives the protein CASRIRGAKNIQYF.

V and J are TRBV5-4 and TRBJ2-6; maybe TRBD2 (6 bases). V dropped 0 bases and J dropped 1 base, with 8 bases sitting between them. Germline V gives CDR1 SGHNT, CDR2 YYREEE (reference sequence). This CDR3 contains 16 residues. Here the CDR3 reads CASSLAGVSGANVLTF. For the CDR3, the DNA is TGTGCCAGCAGCTTGGCGGGGGTTTCTGGGGCCAACGTCCTGACTTTC.

This clonotype was observed a few times. The V call is TRBV19, the J call TRBJ2-6; D gene uncertain. This CDR3 has 14 amino acids. Trimming shortened V by 4 bases and J by 0 bases, and 4 bases separated the two germline ends. Germline V CDR1 and CDR2: LNHDA, SQIVND (reference sequence). CDR3 protein: CASSRYSGANVLTF. In DNA, the CDR3 is TGTGCCAGTAGTAGGTACTCTGGGGCCAACGTCCTGACTTTC.

This clonotype was picked up many times. The chain uses TRBV7-2 and TRBJ2-3; unclear D gene. The CDR3 extends over 13 amino acids. CDR1 and CDR2 (germline): SGHTA, FQGNSA. V lost 1 base, J lost 5 bases, and 7 bases lay in between. CDR3 in amino acids: CASSLGQGDTQYF. DNA for the CDR3: TGTGCCAGCAGCTTAGGGCAAGGAGATACGCAGTATTTT.

CDR3 protein: CASSQGFWPGANTEAFF. CDR3 bases: TGCGCCAGCAGCCAGGGGTTTTGGCCCGGGGCGAACACTGAAGCTTTCTTT. This chain joins TRBV4-3 and TRBJ1-1; D is perhaps TRBD1 (5 bases). Germline values: CDR1 LGHNA, CDR2 YSLEER. V lost 3 bases to trimming and J lost 1 base, with 18 bases between them. The CDR3 totals 17 residues.

This clonotype was observed a handful of times. The V gene is TRBV7-3, the J gene TRBJ2-1, with a tentative D call TRBD1 (6 bases). The length of the CDR3 is 15 residues. The V gene's germline CDR1 is SGHTA and CDR2 FQGTGA. Trimming shortened V by 5 bases and J by 3 bases, and 14 bases separated the two germline ends. The CDR3 DNA reads as TGTGCCAGCAGCCCCCCGGGCAGGGGCTACAATGAGCAGTTCTTC. Residues: CASSPPGRGYNEQFF.

This clonotype was seen only a few times. The chain links TRBV24-1 to TRBJ2-1; D gene ambiguous. Trimming pared 7 bases from V and 1 base from J, leaving 16 bases between. From germline, CDR1 is KGHDR and CDR2 SFDVKD. This CDR3 has 16 amino acids. Here the CDR3 DNA reads TGTGCCACCAGAGGGTTAATCGTATTTTCCTACAATGAGCAGTTCTTC. It is translated as CATRGLIVFSYNEQFF.

This clonotype was seen only a few times. The CDR3 DNA reads as TGTGCCAGCAGTCCCTCAATGGGTGGACCCACAGATACGCAGTATTTT. Translation: CASSPSMGGPTDTQYF. The chain has TRBV27 and TRBJ2-3; D unresolved. The CDR3 is 16 amino acids. V dropped 5 bases and J dropped 2 bases, with 17 bases sitting between them. The germline gives CDR1 MNHEY, CDR2 SMNVEV (reference sequence).

This clonotype was seen only a few times. This chain joins TRBV25-1 and TRBJ2-7; 8 bases agree with TRBD1. V lost 3 bases to trimming and J lost 5 bases; unmatched junction nucleotides: 9. The V gene's germline CDR1 is MGHDK and CDR2 SYGVNS. The CDR3 runs 15 residues. CDR3 sequence: CASSDQVRGLHEQYF. In DNA, the CDR3 is TGTGCCAGCAGTGACCAGGTCAGGGGGCTACACGAGCAGTACTTC.

This clonotype has more than one count but fewer than ten. The V and J genes are TRBV20-1 and TRBJ1-2, with D perhaps matching TRBD1 (6 bases). This CDR3 comprises 16 residues. Germline CDR1 reads DFQATT; CDR2 reads SNEGSKA (reference sequence). Trimming took off 5 bases at V and 7 bases at J, with 26 bases between the two ends. The CDR3 nucleotides read TGCAGTGCTCTAACCCCAGGGGCCAGGGGTGGGACTGGCTACACCTTC. This codes for CSALTPGARGGTGYTF.

This clonotype was recorded a few times. CDR3: CASSFSWGAHSYNEQFF. DNA of the CDR3: TGTGCCAGCAGCTTTAGTTGGGGGGCCCATTCCTACAATGAGCAGTTCTTC. The V gene is TRBV7-6, the J gene TRBJ2-1, with D possibly being TRBD1 or TRBD2 (6 bases each). This CDR3 contains 17 residues. CDR1 and CDR2 (germline): SGHVS, FNYEAQ. Trimming cost V 3 bases and J 1 base, with 16 bases left between them.

The chain combines TRBV30 with TRBJ2-5; the D call may be TRBD1 or TRBD2 (5 bases each). CDR3 length: 14 residues. Germline V gene data show CDR1 as GTSNPN and CDR2 as SVGIG (reference sequence). V lost 1 base to trimming and J lost 5 bases, with 14 bases between them. The DNA for the CDR3 is TGTGCCTGGAGTGGGGCTCGGGGCTGGGAGACCCAGTACTTC. Amino acids: CAWSGARGWETQYF.

This clonotype was seen ten or more times. The rearrangement uses TRBV6-5 and TRBJ2-1; 7 positions match TRBD1. Germline V lookup: CDR1 MNHEY, CDR2 SVGAGI. CDR3 length: 13 amino acids. V lost 2 bases to trimming and J lost 8 bases; unmatched junction nucleotides: 3. The CDR3, as DNA: TGTGCCAGCAGTTACAACAGGGGTCATGAGCAGTTCTTC. It is translated as CASSYNRGHEQFF.

J is TRBJ2-7 and V is TRBV6-1; D gene unclear. The CDR3 spans 13 residues. Germline lookup yields CDR1 MNHNS and CDR2 SASEGT. The ends were cut back, 6 bases at V and 1 base at J, with 10 bases in the middle. CDR3 sequence: CASRQRVSYEQYF. The CDR3 nucleotides read TGTGCCAGCAGGCAGCGAGTTTCCTACGAGCAGTACTTC.

This sequence joins TRBV4-2 and TRBJ2-7; D may be TRBD2 (6 bases). The CDR3 runs 15 residues. Germline V lookup: CDR1 LGHNA, CDR2 YNFKEQ. Trimming took off 0 bases at V and 2 bases at J, with 11 bases between the two ends. CDR3 residues: CASSQEFGRTYEQYF. The CDR3 nucleotides read TGTGCCAGCAGCCAAGAGTTCGGGAGAACCTACGAGCAGTACTTC.

V gene TRBV12-3 or TRBV12-4 combines with J gene TRBJ1-5; D gene ambiguous. The CDR3 covers 15 residues. Between the trimmed V and J ends, which lost 7 bases and 0 bases, there was a span of 13 bases. The CDR3 coding sequence is TGTGCCAGCACGCAGACGGGCCATAGCAATCAGCCCCAGCATTTT. Its protein is CASTQTGHSNQPQHF.

This clonotype was found a few times. The chain employs TRBV5-1 and TRBJ2-1; D is possibly TRBD1 (8 bases). CDR1 and CDR2 (germline): SGHRS, YFSETQ. Deletions cut 3 bases from V and 7 bases from J, with 20 bases between. The CDR3 runs 16 residues. CDR3 bases: TGCGCCAGCAGCTACAGGGGGGGGCAGGTTAGTAATGAGCAGTTCTTC. Its protein is CASSYRGGQVSNEQFF.

This clonotype came up a few times. The chain combines TRBV12-3 or TRBV12-4 with TRBJ2-7; 7 bases fit TRBD1. This CDR3 comprises 12 residues. The V and J ends lost 6 bases and 5 bases, in that order; junction bases with no gene match: 4. DNA of the CDR3: TGTGCCAGCAGCCCACAGGGGCACGAGCAGTACTTC. It yields the protein CASSPQGHEQYF.

This clonotype was counted ten times or more. This chain joins TRBV7-9 and TRBJ2-7; unclear D gene. This CDR3 contains 13 residues. Per germline, CDR1 SEHNR and CDR2 FQNEAQ (reference sequence). The V and J ends lost 3 bases and 2 bases respectively, with 8 bases between them. CDR3 bases: TGTGCCAGCAGCTTCGTGGGTACCTACGAGCAGTACTTC. Residues: CASSFVGTYEQYF.

This clonotype has just a few counts. The chain joins TRBV20-1 to TRBJ2-2; the D call may be TRBD1 or TRBD2 (5 bases each). The CDR3 runs to 15 residues. Germline CDR1 and CDR2: DFQATT and SNEGSKA (reference sequence). Trimming cost V 2 bases and J 4 bases, with 14 bases left between them. The chain's CDR3 is CSARRVVGGTGELFF. CDR3 bases: TGCAGTGCTAGAAGGGTGGTTGGGGGCACCGGGGAGCTGTTTTTT.

The chain links TRBV6-5 to TRBJ2-7, with 12 bases lining up with TRBD2. Germline values: CDR1 MNHEY, CDR2 SVGAGI. CDR3 length: 15 residues. V was pared by 5 bases and J by 6 bases, with 8 bases of the junction left unmatched. CDR3 protein: CASSPSGGATGEQYF. The CDR3 region has the DNA TGTGCCAGCAGTCCTAGCGGGGGGGCAACTGGCGAGCAGTACTTC.

This sequence joins TRBV20-1 and TRBJ1-1; unclear D gene. The CDR3 covers 13 residues. The V end was cut by 5 bases, the J end by 5 bases, with 15 bases between. CDR1 and CDR2 (germline): DFQATT, SNEGSKA (reference sequence). Written as DNA, the CDR3 is TGCAGTGCTCCTCGGGGAGGGCGGACTGAAGCTTTCTTT. This encodes CSAPRGGRTEAFF.

The chain joins TRBV5-1 to TRBJ2-1; tentative D call: TRBD1 (7 bases). The V gene's germline CDR1 is SGHRS and CDR2 YFSETQ. CDR3 size: 14 residues. The ends were cut back, 0 bases at V and 8 bases at J, with 12 bases in the middle. The CDR3 reads CASSLGQGEDEQFF. In DNA, the CDR3 is TGCGCCAGCAGCTTGGGCCAGGGGGAGGATGAGCAGTTCTTC.